Each of the 27 T cell receptor beta chains below was sequenced from the same sample in a study of identical twins. One entry per CDR3 protein results from TCRdb running MiXCR on the 5' RACE reads. The repertoire holds hundreds of thousands of distinct CDR3 sequences, 7.5% to 9.5% seen once, with around 7.1% in the top ten. This sample also belongs to another study, concerning yellow fever vaccine responses in identical twins.

The sequencing input was CD8+ T cells sorted from blood. Source of these receptors: a woman in her late teens or twenties in good health.

This clonotype appeared a few times. This chain links TRBV7-9 with TRBJ2-5; the D gene could be TRBD1 or TRBD2 (5 bases each). The CDR3 runs to 14 residues. CDR1 is SEHNR, CDR2 FQNEAQ, per germline (reference sequence). V shed 2 bases and J shed 5 bases, with 12 bases lying between them. CDR3 sequence reads: CASSLTVGVETQYF. The DNA for the CDR3 is TGTGCCAGCAGCTTAACGGTGGGGGTGGAGACCCAGTACTTC.

The chain is built from TRBV7-8 and TRBJ2-7, with D maybe TRBD2 (5 bases). This CDR3 comprises 17 residues. V was cut by 5 bases and J by 5 bases, with 25 bases left in between. Germline CDR1 and CDR2: SGHVS and FQNEAQ. CDR3 DNA: TGTGCCAGCAGCCCTCCGCCTCTGAGGGATCCCTACCACGAGCAGTACTTC. Translating it yields CASSPPPLRDPYHEQYF.

The table lists this clonotype with a few counts. V and J are TRBV3-1 and TRBJ2-2; D not resolved. The CDR3 totals 15 residues. V was shortened by 3 bases and J by 5 bases, with 13 bases between the two germline ends. Germline V gene data show CDR1 as LGHDT and CDR2 as YNNKEL (reference sequence). In DNA, the CDR3 is TGTGCCAGCAGCCATTTAGGGATTAGGACCGGGGAGCTGTTTTTT. This codes for CASSHLGIRTGELFF.

The rearrangement joins TRBV4-1 to TRBJ1-1, with TRBD1 as a possible D gene (6 bases). CDR1 is MGHRA, CDR2 YSYEKL, per germline. The ends were cut back, 3 bases at V and 1 base at J, with 12 bases in the middle. CDR3 length: 15 amino acids. The CDR3 here is CASSHPGTSNTEAFF. CDR3 bases: TGCGCCAGCAGCCATCCCGGGACATCGAACACTGAAGCTTTCTTT.

In its sample, this clonotype was seen many times. The V call is TRBV11-2, the J call TRBJ2-7, with D perhaps matching TRBD2 (5 bases). The germline V gene has CDR1 SGHAT and CDR2 FQNNGV. Trimming pared 5 bases from V and 3 bases from J, leaving 14 bases between. This CDR3 region has 14 residues. CDR3 loop: CASSHAGLIYEQYF. The CDR3 nucleotides are TGTGCCAGCAGCCACGCCGGACTGATCTACGAGCAGTACTTC.

V is TRBV4-3 and J is TRBJ2-3; possible D gene TRBD2, 5 bases. CDR3 length: 15 residues. V was shortened by 0 bases and J by 1 base, with 8 bases between the two germline ends. Germline assignment: CDR1 LGHNA and CDR2 YSLEER. The CDR3 nucleotides are TGCGCCAGCAGCCAAGATCGGGGAGGCACAGATACGCAGTATTTT. As protein: CASSQDRGGTDTQYF.

In its sample, this clonotype was seen once. At one end the junction does not follow the germline gene, possibly because of a read error. The CDR3 region has the DNA TGCGGCGTTGAAACAGGACACACCTACGAGCAGTACTTC. Amino acid sequence: CGVETGHTYEQYF. The rearrangement uses TRBV29-1 and TRBJ2-7; weak D call: TRBD1 (5 bases). In germline, CDR1 is SQVTM, CDR2 ANQGSEA. The CDR3 runs to 13 residues.

This clonotype was detected only a few times. The gene calls are TRBV20-1 and TRBJ2-3; 7 nucleotides agree with TRBD2. The CDR3 loop spans 15 amino acids. Germline V gives CDR1 DFQATT, CDR2 SNEGSKA (reference sequence). The junction had 6 bases not matched to a gene; V was cut back by 3 bases and J by 0 bases. The CDR3 reads CSASAGVTSTDTQYF. The DNA of the CDR3 is TGCAGTGCTAGTGCGGGGGTGACTAGCACAGATACGCAGTATTTT.

This clonotype was detected only a few times. This chain connects TRBV4-3 to TRBJ2-6, with a weak D call TRBD1 (5 bases). Trimming cost V 1 base and J 1 base, with 8 bases left between them. This CDR3 contains 16 residues. The V gene's germline CDR1 is LGHNA and CDR2 YSLEER. DNA for the CDR3: TGCGCCAGCAGCCAAGGGCGGACATCTGGGGCCAACGTCCTGACTTTC. Translating gives CASSQGRTSGANVLTF.

This chain uses TRBV4-1 with TRBJ2-7, with D maybe TRBD2 (6 bases). Germline lookup yields CDR1 MGHRA and CDR2 YSYEKL. V lost 0 bases and J 3 bases, leaving 9 bases between the germline ends. CDR3 length equals 14 residues. DNA for the CDR3: TGCGCCAGCAGCCAAGAGCGGGGTTACTACGAGCAGTACTTC. The encoded protein is CASSQERGYYEQYF.

This clonotype was seen at least ten times. V is TRBV4-1 and J is TRBJ1-5; the D gene is possibly TRBD1 (6 bases). Trimming shortened V by 4 bases and J by 2 bases, and 15 bases separated the two germline ends. Per germline, CDR1 MGHRA and CDR2 YSYEKL. The CDR3 has 16 amino acids. The CDR3 bases are TGCGCCAGCAGCCCCCGAGGGGGTGGTGGCAATCAGCCCCAGCATTTT. Translating gives CASSPRGGGGNQPQHF.

This clonotype was seen a few times. The V call is TRBV15, the J call TRBJ2-2; D is unclear. The V gene's germline CDR1 is LNHNV and CDR2 YYDKDF (reference sequence). V was clipped by 5 bases and J by 1 base, with 8 bases between them. The CDR3 sequence is 14 residues long. The CDR3 nucleotides read TGTGCCACCAGCCCCTTGGGGAACACCGGGGAGCTGTTTTTT. Amino acid sequence: CATSPLGNTGELFF.

The chain carries TRBV27 and TRBJ2-7; TRBD1 or TRBD2 may be the D gene (5 bases each). V was shortened by 0 bases and J by 6 bases, with 18 bases between the two germline ends. In germline, CDR1 is MNHEY, CDR2 SMNVEV (reference sequence). The CDR3 is 16 amino acids. The CDR3 protein is CASSLSWGNFALEQYF. CDR3 DNA sequence: TGTGCCAGCAGTTTATCGTGGGGGAATTTTGCGCTCGAGCAGTACTTC.

This chain uses TRBV7-9 with TRBJ2-1; D may be TRBD2 (5 bases). Trimming shortened V by 11 bases and J by 0 bases, and 20 bases separated the two germline ends. This CDR3 comprises 16 residues. CDR1 is SEHNR, CDR2 FQNEAQ, per germline (reference sequence). Written as DNA, the CDR3 is TGTGCCTATATCGAGGGAGAAGGTTTCTCCTACAATGAGCAGTTCTTC. This sequence encodes CAYIEGEGFSYNEQFF.

This clonotype appeared many times. CDR3 residues: CSARDRFSNQPQHF. CDR3 DNA: TGCAGTGCTAGAGACAGATTTAGCAATCAGCCCCAGCATTTT. V and J are TRBV20-1 and TRBJ1-5, with D unresolved. V dropped 0 bases and J dropped 0 bases, with 6 bases sitting between them. This CDR3 spans 14 amino acids. The germline V gene has CDR1 DFQATT and CDR2 SNEGSKA (reference sequence).

V usage is TRBV7-8 and J usage is TRBJ2-1; the match to TRBD2 covers 8 bases. CDR3 length equals 11 residues. V was clipped by 4 bases and J by 14 bases; unmatched bases: 4. The germline V gene encodes CDR1 SGHVS and CDR2 FQNEAQ. The CDR3, as DNA: TGTGCCAGCAGCTGGGGACTAGATAAGTTCTTC. Protein sequence: CASSWGLDKFF.

This clonotype was detected many times. The V gene is TRBV6-2 or TRBV6-3, the J gene TRBJ1-5; unclear D gene. Trimming left V 1 base short and J 0 bases short, with 7 bases between. CDR3 size: 15 residues. Germline lookup yields CDR1 MNHEY and CDR2 SVGEGT. CDR3 sequence reads: CASSYLGGSNQPQHF. DNA of the CDR3: TGTGCCAGCAGTTACTTAGGTGGTAGCAATCAGCCCCAGCATTTT.

The chain recombines TRBV24-1 with TRBJ2-1, with TRBD2 matching 8 bases. J lost 8 bases, V lost 7 bases, and 6 bases had no gene match. Germline assignment: CDR1 KGHDR and CDR2 SFDVKD. This CDR3 has 13 amino acids. The CDR3 loop is CATRLSGRDEQFF. CDR3 nucleotide sequence: TGTGCCACCAGGCTCAGCGGGAGAGATGAGCAGTTCTTC.

This clonotype was seen at least ten times. The J gene is TRBJ2-1, the V gene TRBV7-2; the D gene is possibly TRBD2 (5 bases). Germline CDR1 reads SGHTA; CDR2 reads FQGNSA. The CDR3 sequence is 13 residues long. The V end lost 11 bases, the J end lost 6 bases, and 17 bases lay between the germline ends. The CDR3 loop is CASGILFSNEQFF. The CDR3 DNA reads as TGTGCCTCCGGGATCCTCTTTAGCAATGAGCAGTTCTTC.

This clonotype occurred a few times. The V gene is TRBV28, the J gene TRBJ2-2; 8 bases fit TRBD2. The CDR3 has 17 residues. Germline V gives CDR1 MDHEN, CDR2 SYDVKM. The V and J ends lost 4 bases and 3 bases, in that order; junction bases with no gene match: 10. CDR3 in DNA: TGTGCCAGCAGTTCGTCGTTTCGGGAGGGGGACACCGGGGAGCTGTTTTTT. Residues: CASSSSFREGDTGELFF. Combining the CDR3 with reference TRBV28 and TRBJ2-2 gives the whole variable domain DVKVTQSSRYLVKRTGEKVFLECVQDMDHENMFWYRQDPGLGLRLIYFSYDVKMKEKGDIPEGYSVSREKKERFSLILESASTNQTSMYLCASSSSFREGDTGELFFGEGSRLTVL.

This clonotype was counted between two and nine times. This chain connects TRBV7-9 to TRBJ2-2, with D unclear. Germline lookup yields CDR1 SEHNR and CDR2 FQNEAQ (reference sequence). The V and J ends lost 5 bases and 5 bases respectively, with 15 bases between them. CDR3 size: 15 residues. The DNA for the CDR3 is TGTGCCAGCAGCCCTAAAGTAGCTAGAACCGGGGAGCTGTTTTTT. Translating it yields CASSPKVARTGELFF.

In this sample, this clonotype turned up once. The V and J genes are TRBV14 and TRBJ1-1, with D possibly being TRBD1 (5 bases). V lost 5 bases, J lost 1 base, and 17 bases lay in between. From germline, CDR1 is SGHDN and CDR2 FVKESK. The CDR3 length is 16 residues. This CDR3 is CASSGLSGPRNTEAFF. As DNA, the CDR3 is TGTGCCAGCAGCGGACTCTCGGGACCCAGGAACACTGAAGCTTTCTTT.

This clonotype came up many times. This chain joins TRBV12-3 or TRBV12-4 and TRBJ1-5; unclear D gene. CDR3 length equals 14 residues. Trimming took off 5 bases at V and 7 bases at J, with 15 bases between the two ends. The DNA for the CDR3 is TGTGCCAGCAGTCCCCTGCGGGGTGACCAGCCCCAGCATTTT. This translates into CASSPLRGDQPQHF.

This clonotype was seen many times. V and J are TRBV5-1 and TRBJ1-4; 9 bases map to TRBD1. The junction had 13 bases not matched to a gene; V was cut back by 7 bases and J by 6 bases. The CDR3 sequence is 16 residues long. Germline CDR1 is SGHRS and CDR2 is YFSETQ. In nucleotides, the CDR3 is TGCGCCAGCGGACCGGGACAGGGACGTAGCGATGAAAAACTGTTTTTT. The encoded protein is CASGPGQGRSDEKLFF.

This clonotype came up a few times. V is TRBV14 and J is TRBJ2-7, with 9 bases aligning to TRBD2. V was clipped by 1 base and J by 6 bases; unmatched bases: 7. Per the germline V gene, CDR1 is SGHDN and CDR2 is FVKESK. The CDR3 runs 15 residues. CDR3 region: CASSQVVAGVVEQYF. The CDR3 bases are TGTGCCAGCAGCCAAGTGGTAGCGGGAGTTGTCGAGCAGTACTTC. The variable domain in full, completed from reference TRBV14 and TRBJ2-7, reads EAGVTQFPSHSVIEKGQTVTLRCDPISGHDNLYWYRRVMGKEIKFLLHFVKESKQDESGMPNNRFLAERTGGTYSTLKVQPAELEDSGVYFCASSQVVAGVVEQYFGPGTRLTVT.

V and J are TRBV6-5 and TRBJ1-5; perhaps TRBD1 as D (6 bases). Germline assignment: CDR1 MNHEY and CDR2 SVGAGI. The CDR3 spans 15 residues. Trimming left V 4 bases short and J 5 bases short, with 15 bases between. CDR3 protein: CASSFRGRGYQPQHF. CDR3 coding DNA: TGTGCCAGCAGTTTCAGGGGCCGGGGATATCAGCCCCAGCATTTT.

This clonotype was found many times. The chain carries TRBV4-3 and TRBJ2-7; 9 positions agree with TRBD1. The germline gives CDR1 LGHNA, CDR2 YSLEER. CDR3 length: 16 residues. The trim removed 0 bases at V and 1 base at J, leaving 4 bases unmatched. The CDR3 bases are TGCGCCAGCAGCCAAGATCGGACAGGGGATTCCTACGAGCAGTACTTC. Translation: CASSQDRTGDSYEQYF.